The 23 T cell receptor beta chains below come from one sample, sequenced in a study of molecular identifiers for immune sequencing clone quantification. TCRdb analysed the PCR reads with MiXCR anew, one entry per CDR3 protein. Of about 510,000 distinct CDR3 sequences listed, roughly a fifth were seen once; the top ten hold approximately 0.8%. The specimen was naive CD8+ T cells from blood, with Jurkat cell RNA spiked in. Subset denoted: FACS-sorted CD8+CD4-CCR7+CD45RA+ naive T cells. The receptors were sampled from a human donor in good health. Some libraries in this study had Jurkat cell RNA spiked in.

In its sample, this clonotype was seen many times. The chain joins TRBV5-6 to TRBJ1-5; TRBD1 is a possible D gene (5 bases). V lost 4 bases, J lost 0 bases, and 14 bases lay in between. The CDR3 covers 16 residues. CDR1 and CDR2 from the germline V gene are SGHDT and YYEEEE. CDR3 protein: CASSATGVDSNQPQHF. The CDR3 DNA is TGTGCCAGCAGCGCCACAGGAGTCGATAGCAATCAGCCCCAGCATTTT.

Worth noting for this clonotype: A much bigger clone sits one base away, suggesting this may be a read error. CDR3 protein: CASSGPYSSQPQHF. The CDR3 DNA reads as TGTGCCAGCAGTGGTCCCTATAGCAGTCAGCCCCAGCATTTT. The chain is built from TRBV28 and TRBJ1-5; D unclear. Germline CDR1 MDHEN, CDR2 SYDVKM. This CDR3 contains 14 residues.

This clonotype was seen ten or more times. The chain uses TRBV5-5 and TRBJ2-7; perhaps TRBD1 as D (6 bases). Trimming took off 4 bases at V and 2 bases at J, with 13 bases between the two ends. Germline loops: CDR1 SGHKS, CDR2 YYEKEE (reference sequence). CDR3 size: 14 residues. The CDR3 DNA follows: TGTGCCAGCAGCCCACGACAGGCGGCCTACGAGCAGTACTTC. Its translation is CASSPRQAAYEQYF.

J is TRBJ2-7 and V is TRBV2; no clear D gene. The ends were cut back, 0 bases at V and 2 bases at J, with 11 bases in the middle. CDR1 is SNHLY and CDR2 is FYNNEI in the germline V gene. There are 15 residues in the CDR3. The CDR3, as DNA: TGTGCCAGCAGTGAAGCAGGGAACCTAACCTACGAGCAGTACTTC. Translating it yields CASSEAGNLTYEQYF.

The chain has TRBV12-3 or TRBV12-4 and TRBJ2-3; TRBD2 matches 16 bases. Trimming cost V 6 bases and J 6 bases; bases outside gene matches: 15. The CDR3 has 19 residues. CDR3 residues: CASSNSGLAGGPDGDTQYF. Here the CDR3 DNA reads TGTGCCAGCAGCAACTCGGGACTAGCGGGAGGGCCGGATGGTGATACGCAGTATTTT.

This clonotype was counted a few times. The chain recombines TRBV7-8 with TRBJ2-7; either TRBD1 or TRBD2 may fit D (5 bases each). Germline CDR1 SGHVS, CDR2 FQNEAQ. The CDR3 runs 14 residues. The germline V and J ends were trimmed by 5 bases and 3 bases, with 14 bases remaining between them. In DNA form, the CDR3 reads TGTGCCAGCAGCCTACGGGACCCCTACTACGAGCAGTACTTC. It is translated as CASSLRDPYYEQYF.

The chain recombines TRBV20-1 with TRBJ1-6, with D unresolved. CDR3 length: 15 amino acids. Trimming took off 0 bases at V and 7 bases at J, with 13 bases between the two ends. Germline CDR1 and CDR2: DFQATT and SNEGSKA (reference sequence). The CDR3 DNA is TGCAGTGCTAGAGATCATGGAGCGGCGAATTCACCCCTCCACTTT. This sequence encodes CSARDHGAANSPLHF.

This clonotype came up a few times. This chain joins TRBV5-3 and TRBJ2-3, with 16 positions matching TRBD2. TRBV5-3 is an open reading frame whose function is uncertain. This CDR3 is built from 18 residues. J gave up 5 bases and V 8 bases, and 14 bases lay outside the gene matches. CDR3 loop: CASGGTSGGARLGDTQYF. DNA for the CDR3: TGTGCCAGCGGCGGGACTAGCGGGGGGGCCCGACTTGGAGATACGCAGTATTTT.

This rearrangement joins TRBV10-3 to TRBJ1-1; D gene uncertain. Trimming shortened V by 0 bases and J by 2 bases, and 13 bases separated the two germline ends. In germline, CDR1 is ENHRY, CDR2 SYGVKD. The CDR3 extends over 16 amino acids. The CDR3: CAISESGGDGNTEAFF. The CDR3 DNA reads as TGTGCCATCAGTGAGTCTGGTGGTGACGGTAACACTGAAGCTTTCTTT.

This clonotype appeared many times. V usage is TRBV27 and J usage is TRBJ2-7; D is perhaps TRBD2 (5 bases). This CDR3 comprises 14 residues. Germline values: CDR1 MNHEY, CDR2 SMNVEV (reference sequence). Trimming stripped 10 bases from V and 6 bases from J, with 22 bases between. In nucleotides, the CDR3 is TGTGCCACCGCGTCCGGGATAATAGCCTCCGAGCAGTACTTC. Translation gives CATASGIIASEQYF.

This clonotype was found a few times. DNA for the CDR3: TGTGCCAGCAGCCCGGGGCGGGGTTCTGGAAACACCATATATTTT. Its translation: CASSPGRGSGNTIYF. This chain joins TRBV7-8 and TRBJ1-3; the D gene is possibly TRBD1 (5 bases). This CDR3 has 15 amino acids. Between the trimmed V and J ends, which lost 5 bases and 1 base, there was a span of 12 bases. Germline assignment: CDR1 SGHVS and CDR2 FQNEAQ. The complete variable domain, with remaining parts taken from reference TRBV7-8 and TRBJ1-3, reads GAGVSQSPRYKVAKRGQDVALRCDPISGHVSLFWYQQALGQGPEFLTYFQNEAQLDKSGLPSDRFFAERPEGSVSTLKIQRTQQEDSAVYLCASSPGRGSGNTIYFGEGSWLTVV.

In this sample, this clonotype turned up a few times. The CDR3 region is CASSLEGLTYNEQFF. CDR3 nucleotides: TGTGCCAGCAGCCTAGAAGGGCTTACCTACAATGAGCAGTTCTTC. The chain carries TRBV12-3 or TRBV12-4 and TRBJ2-1; no firm D call. The CDR3 has 15 residues. V was trimmed by 6 bases and J by 2 bases, leaving 14 bases between them.

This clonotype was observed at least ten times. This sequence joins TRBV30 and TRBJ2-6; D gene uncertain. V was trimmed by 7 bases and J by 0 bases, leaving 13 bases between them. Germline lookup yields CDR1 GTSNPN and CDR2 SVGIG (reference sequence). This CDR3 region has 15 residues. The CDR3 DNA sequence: TGTGCCTTCCCGGTGGAGCCCTCTGGGGCCAACGTCCTGACTTTC. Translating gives CAFPVEPSGANVLTF.

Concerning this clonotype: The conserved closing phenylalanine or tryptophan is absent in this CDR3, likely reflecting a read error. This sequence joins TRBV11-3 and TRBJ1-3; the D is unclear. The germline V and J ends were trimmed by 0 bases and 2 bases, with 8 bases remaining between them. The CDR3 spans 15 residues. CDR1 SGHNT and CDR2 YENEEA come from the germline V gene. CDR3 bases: TGTGCCAGCAGCTTAGATCAAGGACCTGGAAACACCATATATCTT. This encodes CASSLDQGPGNTIYL.

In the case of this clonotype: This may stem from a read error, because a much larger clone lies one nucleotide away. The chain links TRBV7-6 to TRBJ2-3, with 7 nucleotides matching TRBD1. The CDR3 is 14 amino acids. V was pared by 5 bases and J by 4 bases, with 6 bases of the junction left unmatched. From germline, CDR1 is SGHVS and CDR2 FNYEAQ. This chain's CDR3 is CASSDGTDADTQYF. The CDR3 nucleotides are TGTGCCAGCAGCGACGGGACAGACGCAGATACGCAGTATTTT.

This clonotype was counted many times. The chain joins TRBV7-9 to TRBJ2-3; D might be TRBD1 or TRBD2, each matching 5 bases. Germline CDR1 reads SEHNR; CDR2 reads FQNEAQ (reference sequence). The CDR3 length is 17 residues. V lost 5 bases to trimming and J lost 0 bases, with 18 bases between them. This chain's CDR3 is CASSHPAWGPSTDTQYF. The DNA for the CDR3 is TGTGCCAGCAGCCACCCGGCGTGGGGACCTAGCACAGATACGCAGTATTTT.

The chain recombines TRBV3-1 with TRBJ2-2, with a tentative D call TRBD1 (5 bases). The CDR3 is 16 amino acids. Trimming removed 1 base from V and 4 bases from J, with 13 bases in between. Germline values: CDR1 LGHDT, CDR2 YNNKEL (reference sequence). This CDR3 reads CASSQVTPDSTGELFF. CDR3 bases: TGTGCCAGCAGCCAAGTGACTCCCGACAGCACCGGGGAGCTGTTTTTT.

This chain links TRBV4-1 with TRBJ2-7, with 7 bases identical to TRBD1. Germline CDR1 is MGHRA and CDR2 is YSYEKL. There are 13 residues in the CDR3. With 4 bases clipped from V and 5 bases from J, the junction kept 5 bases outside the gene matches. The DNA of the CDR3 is TGCGCCAGCAGCCTTGGGACAGCCCACGAGCAGTACTTC. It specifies CASSLGTAHEQYF.

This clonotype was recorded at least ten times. CDR3 sequence: CASSPSQESNTEAFF. In DNA, the CDR3 is TGTGCCAGCAGCCCTTCACAGGAGTCGAACACTGAAGCTTTCTTT. The genes are TRBV14 and TRBJ1-1, with D possibly matching TRBD1 (5 bases). Per the germline V gene, CDR1 is SGHDN and CDR2 is FVKESK. Trimming left V 4 bases short and J 1 base short, with 13 bases between. The CDR3 length is 15 residues.

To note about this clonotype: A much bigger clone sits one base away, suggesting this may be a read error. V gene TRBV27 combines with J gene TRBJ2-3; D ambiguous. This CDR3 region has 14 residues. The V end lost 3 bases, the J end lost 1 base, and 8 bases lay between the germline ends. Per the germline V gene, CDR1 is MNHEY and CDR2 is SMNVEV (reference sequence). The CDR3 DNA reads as TGTGCCAGCAGTTTTGCCGCTGGCACAGATACGCAGTATTTT. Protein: CASSFAAGTDTQYF.

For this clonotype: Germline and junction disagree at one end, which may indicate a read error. The CDR3 region is CSARETGVYEQHF. The CDR3 nucleotides are TGCAGTGCTAGAGAGACAGGGGTCTACGAGCAGCACTTC. J is TRBJ2-7 and V is TRBV20-1; 8 nucleotides align to TRBD1. Germline CDR1 reads DFQATT; CDR2 reads SNEGSKA (reference sequence). The CDR3 totals 13 residues.

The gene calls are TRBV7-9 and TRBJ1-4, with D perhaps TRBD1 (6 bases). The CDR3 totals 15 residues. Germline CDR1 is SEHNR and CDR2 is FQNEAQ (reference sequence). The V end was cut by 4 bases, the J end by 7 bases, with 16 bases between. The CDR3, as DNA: TGTGCCAGCAGCTCCAAGGACAGTCCCTCTGAAAAACTGTTTTTT. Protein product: CASSSKDSPSEKLFF.

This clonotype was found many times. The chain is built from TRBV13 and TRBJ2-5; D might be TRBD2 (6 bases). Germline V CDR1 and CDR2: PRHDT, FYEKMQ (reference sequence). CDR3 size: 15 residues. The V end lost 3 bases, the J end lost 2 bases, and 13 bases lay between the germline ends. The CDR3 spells CASSFPSGGQETQYF. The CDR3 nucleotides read TGTGCCAGCAGCTTTCCCAGCGGAGGGCAAGAGACCCAGTACTTC.